This record looks at one T cell receptor (beta chain) sequence and its context. Its target is unknown. This sample stems from a study of OX40 agonist ivuxolimab in advanced cancers. Study-level information: Patients were dosed intravenously with ivuxolimab at 0.01 to 10 mg/kg every 2 weeks. Eligibility rules accepted prior anti-PD-1, anti-PD-L1 or anti-CTLA-4 therapy, and 35% to 45% had some. The study's findings and limits: Average numbers of expanded clones were greater in CD8+ T cells than in CD4+. With doses of 0.1-3.0 mg/kg, partial responders showed among the lowest clonal expansion.

Sequencing used immunoSEQ multiplex PCR; TCRdb keeps in-frame clones, though not all of them. The table lists 57,000 or so clones, about 88% of them singletons. The source of this sequence is an adult with an advanced solid tumor such as melanoma, head and neck, liver or kidney cancer. The material was CD4+ or CD8+ T cells sorted from blood, obtained in a trial of the OX40 agonist ivuxolimab.

CDR3 DNA: TGTGCCAGCAGCTTAGACAGGGCACCCCGCGGCACAGATACGCAGTATTTT. Its protein product is CASSLDRAPRGTDTQYF. V and J are TRBV7-8 and TRBJ2-3, with D maybe TRBD1 (6 bases). The germline V and J ends were trimmed by 1 base and 1 base, with 15 bases remaining between them. CDR3 length: 17 amino acids. The germline gives CDR1 SGHVS, CDR2 FQNEAQ.